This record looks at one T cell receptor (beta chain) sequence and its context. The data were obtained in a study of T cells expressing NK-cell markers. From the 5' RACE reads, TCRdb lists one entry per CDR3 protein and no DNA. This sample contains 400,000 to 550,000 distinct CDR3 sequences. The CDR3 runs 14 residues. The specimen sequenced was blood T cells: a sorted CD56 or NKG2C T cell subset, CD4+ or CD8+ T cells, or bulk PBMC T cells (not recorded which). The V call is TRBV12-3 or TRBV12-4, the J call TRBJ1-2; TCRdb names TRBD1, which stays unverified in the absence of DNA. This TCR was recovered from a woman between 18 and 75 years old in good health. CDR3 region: CASTPGQVNYGYTF.